The 26 T cell receptor beta chains below come from one sample, sequenced in a study of T cells after yellow fever vaccination. TCRdb redid the calling of the 5' RACE reads with MiXCR, one entry per CDR3 protein. The table has hundreds of thousands of distinct CDR3 sequences, around an eighth seen once; the top ten hold about an eighth. The sequencing here drew on PBMCs, taken on the day of the yellow fever booster vaccination. All receptors derive from a man in his thirties or forties who received the YFV17D yellow fever vaccine.

This chain joins TRBV6-1 and TRBJ2-5; no clear D. CDR1 and CDR2 from the germline V gene are MNHNS and SASEGT. V lost 3 bases to trimming and J lost 0 bases, with 11 bases between them. This CDR3 spans 15 amino acids. The CDR3 DNA is TGTGCCAGCAGTGAGTCCGCCAGGTACCAAGAGACCCAGTACTTC. Encoded protein: CASSESARYQETQYF.

The rearrangement joins TRBV5-1 to TRBJ2-3; D might be TRBD1 (6 bases). The CDR3 spans 17 residues. The germline V gene encodes CDR1 SGHRS and CDR2 YFSETQ. Trimming cost V 0 bases and J 2 bases, with 16 bases left between them. CDR3 in amino acids: CASSLVGGHLSTDTQYF. CDR3 bases: TGCGCCAGCAGCTTGGTAGGGGGACACCTGTCCACAGATACGCAGTATTTT. Full variable domain (outside the CDR3, taken from reference TRBV5-1 and TRBJ2-3): KAGVTQTPRYLIKTRGQQVTLSCSPISGHRSVSWYQQTPGQGLQFLFEYFSETQRNKGNFPGRFSGRQFSNSRSEMNVSTLELGDSALYLCASSLVGGHLSTDTQYFGPGTRLTVL.

This clonotype was observed a few times. CDR3 loop: CASSLFGEGVETQYF. CDR3 bases: TGTGCCAGCAGCTTATTTGGGGAGGGTGTGGAGACCCAGTACTTC. The chain joins TRBV7-2 to TRBJ2-5, with 7 bases aligning to TRBD2. The CDR3 loop spans 15 amino acids. Germline-derived CDR1 and CDR2 are SGHTA and FQGNSA. The V and J ends lost 2 bases and 5 bases, in that order; junction bases with no gene match: 8.

The table lists this clonotype with a few counts. This chain uses TRBV7-2 with TRBJ2-7, with 10 bases identical to TRBD1. Germline loops: CDR1 SGHTA, CDR2 FQGNSA. V dropped 0 bases and J dropped 3; count of bases not matched to a gene: 2. This CDR3 is 15 amino acids long. The CDR3 DNA is TGTGCCAGCAGCTTAGCGGACAGGGGGGTCTACGAGCAGTACTTC. Amino acid sequence: CASSLADRGVYEQYF.

The chain joins TRBV5-1 to TRBJ2-7; TRBD1 agrees at 10 bases. The CDR3 has 19 residues. Germline values: CDR1 SGHRS, CDR2 YFSETQ. Trimming cost V 4 bases and J 0 bases; bases outside gene matches: 16. The CDR3 region has the DNA TGCGCCAGCAGCGGACGACAGGGGGCCGGGGGGATGAGCTCCTACGAGCAGTACTTC. Translating gives CASSGRQGAGGMSSYEQYF.

This clonotype was detected a few times. V and J are TRBV11-2 and TRBJ2-1; 7 positions match TRBD2. This CDR3 is built from 16 residues. Germline CDR1 and CDR2: SGHAT and FQNNGV. With V trimmed by 1 base and J by 1 base, 4 bases remained unmatched. CDR3: CASSLVAAGSYNEQFF. Here the CDR3 DNA reads TGTGCCAGCAGCTTAGTAGCAGCGGGGTCCTACAATGAGCAGTTCTTC.

This clonotype came up many times. The rearrangement joins TRBV7-8 to TRBJ2-5; D unclear. In germline, CDR1 is SGHVS, CDR2 FQNEAQ. The length of the CDR3 is 16 residues. Trimming took off 5 bases at V and 1 base at J, with 17 bases between the two ends. The CDR3 sequence is CASSPGSRFSQETQYF. The CDR3 nucleotides read TGTGCCAGCAGCCCCGGATCCCGGTTCAGCCAAGAGACCCAGTACTTC.

CDR3 nucleotides: TGTGCCAGCAGCCAAGTCGGGGACAGGGGTTTCCCCTACGAGCAGTACTTC. As protein: CASSQVGDRGFPYEQYF. The rearrangement uses TRBV4-2 and TRBJ2-7; the match to TRBD1 covers 10 bases. The CDR3 covers 17 residues. From germline, CDR1 is LGHNA and CDR2 YNFKEQ. With 1 base clipped from V and 2 bases from J, the junction kept 8 bases outside the gene matches.

The table lists this clonotype with a few counts. V usage is TRBV7-2 and J usage is TRBJ2-7; the D gene is possibly TRBD1 (5 bases). V was cut by 1 base and J by 3 bases, with 19 bases left in between. This CDR3 is 17 amino acids long. Germline-derived CDR1 and CDR2 are SGHTA and FQGNSA. This CDR3 reads CASSLVVGGAALYEQYF. The CDR3 DNA follows: TGTGCCAGCAGCTTAGTAGTGGGTGGGGCAGCACTCTACGAGCAGTACTTC.

This clonotype has more than one count but fewer than ten. The chain combines TRBV7-6 with TRBJ2-1; 7 nucleotides agree with TRBD1. Looked up from germline, CDR1 is SGHVS and CDR2 is FNYEAQ. This CDR3 region has 15 residues. J lost 9 bases, V lost 3 bases, and 11 bases had no gene match. CDR3 nucleotide sequence: TGTGCCAGCAGCTTCCCATCAGGGGGAAAGGTTGAGCAGTTCTTC. It is translated as CASSFPSGGKVEQFF.

The chain carries TRBV7-2 and TRBJ2-2, with D possibly TRBD2 on 6 matching bases. This CDR3 has 14 residues. Germline CDR1 reads SGHTA; CDR2 reads FQGNSA. V lost 2 bases, J lost 7 bases, and 11 bases lay in between. As DNA, the CDR3 is TGTGCCAGCAGCTTATCAGATAGCGGCGGGGAGCTGTTTTTT. Amino acids: CASSLSDSGGELFF. Full variable domain (missing parts from reference TRBV7-2 and TRBJ2-2): GAGVSQSPSNKVTEKGKDVELRCDPISGHTALYWYRQSLGQGLEFLIYFQGNSAPDKSGLPSDRFSAERTGGSVSTLTIQRTQQEDSAVYLCASSLSDSGGELFFGEGSRLTVL.

This clonotype was picked up a small number of times. Written as DNA, the CDR3 is TGTGCCAGCAGGACAGGCCTGGGGAATTCACCCCTCCACTTT. It is translated as CASRTGLGNSPLHF. The V call is TRBV2, the J call TRBJ1-6; the D gene is possibly TRBD1 (6 bases). Germline assignment: CDR1 SNHLY and CDR2 FYNNEI. V was shortened by 6 bases and J by 7 bases, with 13 bases between the two germline ends. The CDR3 is 14 residues long.

The chain employs TRBV12-3 or TRBV12-4 and TRBJ2-3; unclear D gene. The CDR3 contains 12 residues. Trimming left V 6 bases short and J 1 base short, with 5 bases between. This CDR3 is CASRWGTDTQYF. Written as DNA, the CDR3 is TGTGCCAGCAGGTGGGGCACAGATACGCAGTATTTT.

V is TRBV5-1 and J is TRBJ1-4; D is perhaps TRBD1 (5 bases). The V end lost 3 bases, the J end lost 6 bases, and 15 bases lay between the germline ends. The germline CDR1 and CDR2 sequences are SGHRS and YFSETQ. The CDR3 is 15 residues long. CDR3 in amino acids: CASSSSGGSYEKLFF. The CDR3 coding sequence is TGCGCCAGCAGCTCCTCGGGGGGGAGCTATGAAAAACTGTTTTTT.

This clonotype came up a few times. V usage is TRBV11-2 and J usage is TRBJ1-1; TRBD1 might be the D (5 bases). The CDR3 totals 16 residues. Germline CDR1 and CDR2: SGHAT and FQNNGV. Trimming cost V 0 bases and J 10 bases, with 21 bases left between them. The DNA for the CDR3 is TGTGCCAGCAGCTTAGACCGGAGCTTTACCGGGACTTCAGCTTTCTTT. Its protein product is CASSLDRSFTGTSAFF.

This clonotype has just a few counts. The CDR3 DNA reads TGCAGTGCTAGAGTATGGGGACAGGGGTTGGACATTCAGTACTTC. Its protein product is CSARVWGQGLDIQYF. The gene calls are TRBV20-1 and TRBJ2-4, with TRBD1 matching over 10 bases. The germline gives CDR1 DFQATT, CDR2 SNEGSKA (reference sequence). J gave up 8 bases and V 1 base, and 8 bases lay outside the gene matches. The CDR3 consists of 15 residues.

This clonotype turned up a few times. V is TRBV4-3 and J is TRBJ2-5; D is perhaps TRBD2 (5 bases). Germline V gene data show CDR1 as LGHNA and CDR2 as YSLEER. Trimming stripped 3 bases from V and 5 bases from J, with 16 bases between. The CDR3 spans 15 residues. CDR3 protein: CASSQRAAGSETQYF. CDR3 DNA: TGCGCCAGCAGCCAGCGGGCGGCCGGTTCGGAGACCCAGTACTTC.

This clonotype has only a few counts. The chain joins TRBV7-6 to TRBJ2-1; 8 bases match TRBD2. From germline, CDR1 is SGHVS and CDR2 FNYEAQ. V was pared by 3 bases and J by 2 bases, with 9 bases of the junction left unmatched. The CDR3 is made up of 17 amino acids. CDR3 sequence (DNA): TGTGCCAGCAGCTTTCTATTGGGGACTAGAACCTACAATGAGCAGTTCTTC. Translation: CASSFLLGTRTYNEQFF.

The V gene is TRBV5-5, the J gene TRBJ2-5, with 8 positions matching TRBD1. The CDR3 loop spans 14 amino acids. Germline V gives CDR1 SGHKS, CDR2 YYEKEE (reference sequence). V lost 3 bases to trimming and J lost 1 base; unmatched junction nucleotides: 2. The CDR3 DNA follows: TGTGCCAGCAGCTCGGACAGGGCCCAAGAGACCCAGTACTTC. It yields the protein CASSSDRAQETQYF.

This clonotype was counted between two and nine times. This chain uses TRBV5-1 with TRBJ2-7; 13 nucleotides line up with TRBD2. V shed 4 bases, J shed 5 bases, and the junction held 9 bases outside the gene matches. Germline V gene sequence: CDR1 SGHRS, CDR2 YFSETQ. The CDR3 totals 16 residues. CDR3 residues: CASSRTSGSGGNEQYF. As DNA, the CDR3 is TGCGCCAGCAGCAGGACTAGCGGGAGTGGGGGGAACGAGCAGTACTTC.

This clonotype has just a few counts. The V and J genes are TRBV7-2 and TRBJ2-1; D is uncertain. This CDR3 region has 12 residues. CDR1 is SGHTA, CDR2 FQGNSA, per germline. V lost 5 bases and J lost 10, with 12 bases in between. CDR3 in DNA: TGTGCCAGCAGCATAGTTCTTCCAGAGCAGTTCTTC. It encodes CASSIVLPEQFF. Full variable domain (missing parts from reference TRBV7-2 and TRBJ2-1): GAGVSQSPSNKVTEKGKDVELRCDPISGHTALYWYRQSLGQGLEFLIYFQGNSAPDKSGLPSDRFSAERTGGSVSTLTIQRTQQEDSAVYLCASSIVLPEQFFGPGTRLTVL.

This clonotype occurred once. The rearrangement joins TRBV19 to TRBJ2-5; 10 bases fit TRBD1. J lost 9 bases, V lost 8 bases, and 12 bases had no gene match. Germline lookup yields CDR1 LNHDA and CDR2 SQIVND (reference sequence). The CDR3 is 14 residues long. This chain's CDR3 is CASGWGQGQGAQYF. DNA for the CDR3: TGTGCCAGTGGGTGGGGACAGGGGCAAGGGGCCCAGTACTTC.

This chain connects TRBV30 to TRBJ2-1, with D possibly being TRBD1 or TRBD2 (6 bases each). Trimming took 5 bases from V and 7 from J, leaving 18 bases between them. In germline, CDR1 is GTSNPN, CDR2 SVGIG (reference sequence). CDR3 length equals 14 residues. The CDR3 nucleotides read TGTGCCTGGGAGGTGCAAGGGGGGAGAAATGAGCAGTTCTTC. Residues: CAWEVQGGRNEQFF.

This clonotype has only a few counts. This chain uses TRBV20-1 with TRBJ1-2; TRBD1 agrees at 9 bases. V lost 7 bases, J lost 4 bases, and 10 bases stayed unmatched. The germline gives CDR1 DFQATT, CDR2 SNEGSKA (reference sequence). This CDR3 contains 14 residues. The CDR3 sequence is CSVNPGTGIYGYTF. The CDR3 DNA follows: TGCAGTGTAAACCCCGGGACAGGGATCTATGGCTACACCTTC.

The chain carries TRBV2 and TRBJ2-1; D may be TRBD1 (5 bases). Germline CDR1 SNHLY, CDR2 FYNNEI. This CDR3 has 14 residues. With 9 bases removed from V and 5 bases from J, the gap between germline ends came to 17 bases. The CDR3 loop reads CASVSGAVDNEQFF. Written as DNA, the CDR3 is TGTGCCAGTGTGAGTGGGGCTGTTGACAATGAGCAGTTCTTC.

The chain recombines TRBV4-3 with TRBJ2-7, with 9 bases matching TRBD2. The germline gives CDR1 LGHNA, CDR2 YSLEER. The CDR3 consists of 14 residues. The trim removed 0 bases at V and 4 bases at J, leaving 1 base unmatched. The DNA of the CDR3 is TGCGCCAGCAGCCAAGATAGCGGGAGTTACGAGCAGTACTTC. As protein: CASSQDSGSYEQYF.